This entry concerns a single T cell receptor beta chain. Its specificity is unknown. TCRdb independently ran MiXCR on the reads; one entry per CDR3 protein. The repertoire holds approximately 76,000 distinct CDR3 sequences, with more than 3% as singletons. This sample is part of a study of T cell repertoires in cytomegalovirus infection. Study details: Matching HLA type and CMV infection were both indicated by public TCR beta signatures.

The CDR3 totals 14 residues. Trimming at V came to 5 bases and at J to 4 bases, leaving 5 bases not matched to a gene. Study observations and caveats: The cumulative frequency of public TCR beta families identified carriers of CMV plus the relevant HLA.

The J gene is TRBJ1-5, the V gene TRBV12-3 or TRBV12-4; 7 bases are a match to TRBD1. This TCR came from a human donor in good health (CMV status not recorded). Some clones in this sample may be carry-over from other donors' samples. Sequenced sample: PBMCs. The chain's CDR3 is CASSLTGQNQPQHF. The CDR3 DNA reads TGTGCCAGCAGTCTAACGGGACAGAATCAGCCCCAGCATTTT.